This TCR beta chain was identified in a study of blood T cell repertoires in COVID-19. The wider study: COVID-19 samples collected from the United States, Italy and Spain covered acute and convalescent phases. PBMCs, B-cell-depleted T cells, or T cells provided the cDNA or gDNA that made up the material.

V dropped 7 bases and J dropped 5; count of bases not matched to a gene: 7. The CDR3 runs to 14 residues. Germline V lookup: CDR1 KGHDR, CDR2 SFDVKD. As processed by the authors: Amplification of reference gene primers provided the estimated nucleated cell counts. Only in-frame clones appear in the TCRdb table, and some are missing; sequencing was by immunoSEQ multiplex PCR. V and J calls and clone size are copied from that table; D and trimming were computed from the DNA. The table includes roughly 100,000 clones, approximately 92% detected once. This rearrangement joins TRBV24-1 to TRBJ2-1; 7 positions match TRBD1. The sample taken for sequencing was peripheral blood. The TCR comes from a middle-aged man with active COVID-19. CDR3: CATSPYGTDNEQFF. DNA of the CDR3: TGTGCCACCAGCCCTTATGGGACAGACAATGAGCAGTTCTTC.